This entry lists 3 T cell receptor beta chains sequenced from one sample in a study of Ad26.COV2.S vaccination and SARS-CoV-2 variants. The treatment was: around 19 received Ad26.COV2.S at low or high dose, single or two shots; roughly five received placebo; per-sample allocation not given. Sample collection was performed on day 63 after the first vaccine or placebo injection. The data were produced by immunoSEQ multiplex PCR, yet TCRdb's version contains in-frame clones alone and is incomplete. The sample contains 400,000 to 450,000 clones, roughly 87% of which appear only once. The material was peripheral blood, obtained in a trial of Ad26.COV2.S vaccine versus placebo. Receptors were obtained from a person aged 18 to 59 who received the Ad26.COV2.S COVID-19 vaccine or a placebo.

In nucleotides, the CDR3 is TGTGCCAGCAGCTTGGGACTCATCGATGAGCAGTTCTTC. It translates to CASSLGLIDEQFF. The V call is TRBV11-3, the J call TRBJ2-1, with D possibly matching TRBD2 (6 bases). In germline, CDR1 is SGHNT, CDR2 YENEEA. This CDR3 is 13 amino acids long. V was clipped by 3 bases and J by 8 bases, with 11 bases between them.

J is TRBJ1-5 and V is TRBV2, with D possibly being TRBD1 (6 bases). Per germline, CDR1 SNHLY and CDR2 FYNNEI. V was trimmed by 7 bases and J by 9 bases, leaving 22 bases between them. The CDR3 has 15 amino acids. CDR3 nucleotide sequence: TGTGCCAGCACCTCAGAGGCAGGGGCCGCGGGGCCCCAGCATTTT. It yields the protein CASTSEAGAAGPQHF.

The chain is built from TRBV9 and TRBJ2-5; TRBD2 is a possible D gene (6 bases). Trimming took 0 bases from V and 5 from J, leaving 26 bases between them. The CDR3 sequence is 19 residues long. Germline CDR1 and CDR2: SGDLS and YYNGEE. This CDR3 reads CASSVGRGGGYKVAETQYF. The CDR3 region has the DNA TGTGCCAGCAGCGTAGGGAGGGGAGGAGGCTACAAGGTGGCCGAGACCCAGTACTTC.